This T cell receptor beta chain derives from a study of blood T cells in healthy people across ages. The CDR3 extends over 15 amino acids. The J segment lost 2 bases and the V segment lost 5 bases, leaving 7 bases of the junction unmatched. CDR1 DFQATT and CDR2 SNEGSKA come from the germline V gene (reference sequence). For the second PCR, which ran for roughly 7 to 11 cycles, a sample-barcoded 5' primer and a J-beta primer mix were used. TCRdb recomputed calls from the 5' RACE reads with MiXCR, one row per CDR3 protein. The table shows hundreds of thousands of distinct CDR3 sequences, with around 48% occurring only once. Study-level findings and limits: Naive CD4+ cells and diversity were both higher in long-lived donors than in aged donors. Conclusively comparing naive with antigen-experienced cells was impossible with unsorted PBMCs. Nothing was known about donor CMV status, and this possibly confounded expanded clonotype changes.

This clonotype was detected a few times. Its antigen remains unidentified. The sequencing input was blood. The clonotype originates from a man older than 75 in good health. The chain joins TRBV20-1 to TRBJ2-3; 10 bases map to TRBD2. CDR3 sequence (DNA): TGCAGTGCTCCTAGCGGGGGAGCCTACACAGATACGCAGTATTTT. Translation: CSAPSGGAYTDTQYF.